The 2 T cell receptor beta chains in this list originate from one sample, sequenced in a study of blood T cells in healthy people across ages. Using a J-beta primer mix together with a sample-barcoded 5' primer, a second PCR was run for roughly 7 to 12 cycles. MiXCR, run by TCRdb on the 5' RACE reads, gives a single entry per CDR3 protein. The sample carries 780,000 or so distinct CDR3 sequences, just over 55% recorded once. Sequenced sample: blood. The source of these receptors is a man between 40 and 49 years old in good health.

This clonotype was observed once. The rearrangement uses TRBV7-8 and TRBJ1-5; 8 nucleotides line up with TRBD1. V shed 5 bases, J shed 6 bases, and the junction held 3 bases outside the gene matches. The CDR3 extends over 13 amino acids. The germline V gene has CDR1 SGHVS and CDR2 FQNEAQ. Here the CDR3 DNA reads TGTGCCAGCAGCCTACAGGGGGTTCAGCCCCAGCATTTT. Protein product: CASSLQGVQPQHF.

This rearrangement joins TRBV6-1 to TRBJ2-7, with TRBD2 matching 7 bases. With V trimmed by 0 bases and J by 2 bases, 10 bases remained unmatched. Germline CDR1 MNHNS, CDR2 SASEGT. The CDR3 length is 17 residues. The CDR3 reads CASSEALWSGITYEQYF. The DNA for the CDR3 is TGTGCCAGCAGTGAAGCGCTTTGGAGCGGGATCACCTACGAGCAGTACTTC.